The rows below give T cell receptor beta chains drawn from one sample of a study of T-cell memory formation after mild COVID-19. TCRdb reprocessed the 5' RACE reads with MiXCR, giving one entry per CDR3 protein. Of more than 400,000 distinct CDR3 sequences in the sample, around a sixth were seen once. The source material was PBMCs or a T cell subset sorted from them (not recorded which). The receptors were gathered from an adult woman who had mild COVID-19 (a few samples of this study predate the infection). Cell type and time point are not known. The CDR3 runs from the conserved cysteine through the conserved F or W. Each record gives: clone size, J gene, V gene, D gene, CDR3 DNA, CDR3 protein. A D gene is named only where the DNA matches it firmly. Rows may omit the clone size; those that give it use once, few, many or a size class.

size: few; J: TRBJ2-7; V: TRBV5-1; D: -; DNA: TGCGCCAGCAGCTTGCGGGGGTTACCATCGACGGGACACTACGAGCAGTACTTC; CDR3: CASSLRGLPSTGHYEQYF
size: -; J: TRBJ1-1; V: TRBV19; D: -; DNA: TGTGCCAGTAGTATTGATGTGGGTGAGAACACTGAAGCTTTCTTT; CDR3: CASSIDVGENTEAFF
size: -; J: TRBJ2-7; V: TRBV5-6; D: -; DNA: TGTGCCAGCAGCTGGCAGGGCGTAATTCAATTCTCCTACGAGCAGTACTTC; CDR3: CASSWQGVIQFSYEQYF
size: few; J: TRBJ2-1; V: TRBV12-3/TRBV12-4; D: -; DNA: TGTGCCAGCAGTTCCCCCTTAGTGGAGACCTACAATGAGCAGTTCTTC; CDR3: CASSSPLVETYNEQFF
size: few; J: TRBJ2-3; V: TRBV29-1; D: -; DNA: TGCAGCGTTGAGAACCGAGTAGCTGGGCATACGCAGTATTTT; CDR3: CSVENRVAGHTQYF
size: few; J: TRBJ1-6; V: TRBV20-1; D: -; DNA: TGCAGTGCTAGGAACAGGGAGACCGATAATTCACCCCTCCACTTT; CDR3: CSARNRETDNSPLHF
size: -; J: TRBJ1-4; V: TRBV5-1; D: -; DNA: TGCGCCAGCAGCTTTGGACAGACAGGAGGTGAAAAACTGTTTTTT; CDR3: CASSFGQTGGEKLFF
size: few; J: TRBJ2-7; V: TRBV6-2/TRBV6-3; D: TRBD2; DNA: TGTGCCAGCAGTTACCCACTAGCGGGAGTTCCCGACGAGCAGTACTTC; CDR3: CASSYPLAGVPDEQYF
size: few; J: TRBJ2-7; V: TRBV20-1; D: TRBD2; DNA: TGCAGTGCTAGACCCCTAGGCGGGAGCTCCTACGAGCAGTACTTC; CDR3: CSARPLGGSSYEQYF
size: few; J: TRBJ1-2; V: TRBV7-2; D: -; DNA: TGTGCCAGCAGCTTAGGGGACAACTATGTCTACACCTTC; CDR3: CASSLGDNYVYTF
size: -; J: TRBJ2-1; V: TRBV5-1; D: -; DNA: TGCGCCAGCAGCGGGAACAGGGTCCCGATCTACAATGAGCAGTTCTTC; CDR3: CASSGNRVPIYNEQFF
size: few; J: TRBJ2-3; V: TRBV3-1; D: -; DNA: TGTGCCAGCAGCCAGTCGCCCGGGAAGACAGATACGCAGTATTTT; CDR3: CASSQSPGKTDTQYF
size: few; J: TRBJ2-3; V: TRBV4-2; D: TRBD2; DNA: TGTGCCAGCAGCACCCGGACTAGCGGGACAGATACGCAGTATTTT; CDR3: CASSTRTSGTDTQYF
size: -; J: TRBJ2-2; V: TRBV12-3/TRBV12-4; D: -; DNA: TGTGCCAGCCATATGGACAGAAACACCGGGGAGCTGTTTTTT; CDR3: CASHMDRNTGELFF
size: few; J: TRBJ1-2; V: TRBV5-1; D: TRBD1; DNA: TGCGCCAGCAGCGGCGGGACAGGCCACCCTAACTATGGCTACACCTTC; CDR3: CASSGGTGHPNYGYTF
size: -; J: TRBJ1-2; V: TRBV12-3/TRBV12-4; D: TRBD1; DNA: TGTGCCAGCAGCCCCACGGGCAGGGGGCTCTTGACTCCTAACTATGGCTACACCTTC; CDR3: CASSPTGRGLLTPNYGYTF
size: many; J: TRBJ2-1; V: TRBV27; D: -; DNA: TGTGCCAGCAGTTTAGGGACCCACTTCAATGAGCAGTTCTTC; CDR3: CASSLGTHFNEQFF
size: -; J: TRBJ2-5; V: TRBV5-4; D: -; DNA: TGTGCCAGCAGCTTGGGAGGGGACTTACAAGAGACCCAGTACTTC; CDR3: CASSLGGDLQETQYF
size: -; J: TRBJ2-7; V: TRBV4-2; D: -; DNA: TGTGCCAGCAGCCAAGTGGGGTACGTCTACGAGCAGTACTTC; CDR3: CASSQVGYVYEQYF
size: -; J: TRBJ2-1; V: TRBV30; D: -; DNA: TGTGCCTGGGCTATCTCCTACAATGAGCAGTTCTTC; CDR3: CAWAISYNEQFF
size: few; J: TRBJ2-2; V: TRBV9; D: -; DNA: TGTGCCAGCAGTGGTAAAAGGGACGCCCCGAACACCGGGGAGCTGTTTTTT; CDR3: CASSGKRDAPNTGELFF
size: few; J: TRBJ2-5; V: TRBV9; D: -; DNA: TGTGCCAGCAGCGTAGAACCGGAAAGGGAGACCCAGTACTTC; CDR3: CASSVEPERETQYF
size: many; J: TRBJ2-7; V: TRBV5-1; D: -; DNA: TGCGCCAGCAGCCCCGACGGTTACGAGCAGTACTTC; CDR3: CASSPDGYEQYF
size: many; J: TRBJ2-1; V: TRBV7-2; D: TRBD2; DNA: TGTGCCAGCAGCTCCCTTCTAGCGGGAGGCCCCTACAATGAGCAGTTCTTC; CDR3: CASSSLLAGGPYNEQFF
size: -; J: TRBJ2-3; V: TRBV7-8; D: -; DNA: TGTGCCAGCAGCGGCCTGGCGGAGCCTAGCACAGATACGCAGTATTTT; CDR3: CASSGLAEPSTDTQYF
size: many; J: TRBJ2-7; V: TRBV29-1; D: -; DNA: TGCAGCGGCACCGTCGCAGGGGACGAGCAGTACTTC; CDR3: CSGTVAGDEQYF